Listed here are 10 T cell receptor beta chains from one sample, sequenced in a study of T cell changes during pregnancy in multiple sclerosis. Here immunoSEQ multiplex PCR was the method, and the copy in TCRdb shows in-frame clones only, minus some. The table includes about 57,000 clones, approximately 92% detected once. The starting material was CD4+ T cells from peripheral blood mononuclear cells, obtained before pregnancy. These receptors all stem from a female donor with multiple sclerosis, enrolled in a pregnancy study.

The rearrangement links TRBV5-6 to TRBJ2-3; no firm D call. Per the germline V gene, CDR1 is SGHDT and CDR2 is YYEEEE. V dropped 0 bases and J dropped 5 bases, with 4 bases sitting between them. The CDR3 runs to 12 residues. The CDR3 here is CASSLAGDTQYF. Written as DNA, the CDR3 is TGTGCCAGCAGCTTGGCCGGAGATACGCAGTATTTT.

V and J are TRBV6-5 and TRBJ2-1; no clear D. With 4 bases removed from V and 5 bases from J, the gap between germline ends came to 12 bases. Germline V gene data show CDR1 as MNHEY and CDR2 as SVGAGI. The CDR3 covers 14 residues. CDR3 region: CASSLLRGNNEQFF. CDR3 bases: TGTGCCAGCAGTTTACTTAGAGGAAACAATGAGCAGTTCTTC.

This clone occurred a few times. V gene TRBV28 combines with J gene TRBJ1-2; 8 nucleotides match TRBD1. CDR1 MDHEN and CDR2 SYDVKM come from the germline V gene. Trimming removed 4 bases from V and 5 bases from J; junction bases left unmatched: 12. There are 16 residues in the CDR3. This CDR3 is CASSSPAGGRRYGYTF. CDR3 nucleotides: TGTGCCAGCAGTTCACCAGCAGGGGGCCGCCGTTATGGCTACACCTTC.

This chain joins TRBV5-4 and TRBJ2-7; 10 bases agree with TRBD1. Germline-derived CDR1 and CDR2 are SGHNT and YYREEE (reference sequence). CDR3 length: 15 amino acids. Losses at the gene ends were 0 bases for V and 4 bases for J; bases not matched to a gene: 4. The CDR3 bases are TGTGCCAGCAGCTTGGGACAGGGGGCGATTTACGAGCAGTACTTC. Protein product: CASSLGQGAIYEQYF.

V usage is TRBV5-1 and J usage is TRBJ2-1, with a tentative D call TRBD2 (5 bases). The CDR3 loop spans 13 amino acids. Trimming left V 6 bases short and J 2 bases short, with 9 bases between. CDR1 and CDR2 (germline): SGHRS, YFSETQ. CDR3 region: CASIGKPYNEQFF. DNA of the CDR3: TGCGCCAGCATCGGGAAACCCTACAATGAGCAGTTCTTC.

The rearrangement links TRBV9 to TRBJ1-1; 7 bases align to TRBD1. The CDR3 runs to 14 residues. Trimming took 0 bases from V and 3 from J; bases not matched to a gene: 2. Germline V CDR1 and CDR2: SGDLS, YYNGEE. The CDR3: CASSVVTGDTEAFF. The CDR3 DNA reads TGTGCCAGCAGCGTAGTTACAGGGGACACTGAAGCTTTCTTT.

The chain employs TRBV12-5 and TRBJ2-3; 9 bases are shared with TRBD1. Germline V lookup: CDR1 LGHNT, CDR2 FRNRAP. After removal of 6 bases from V and 4 bases from J, the junction contained 5 bases not matched to a gene. The CDR3 is 14 residues long. The CDR3 DNA follows: TGTGCTAGTGGCACGGGACAGGGCCCAGATACGCAGTATTTT. The encoded protein is CASGTGQGPDTQYF.

V is TRBV19 and J is TRBJ2-2; the D gene is possibly TRBD2 (5 bases). Between the trimmed V and J ends, which lost 6 bases and 4 bases, there was a span of 12 bases. From germline, CDR1 is LNHDA and CDR2 SQIVND (reference sequence). The length of the CDR3 is 14 residues. The CDR3 sequence is CASRQGGGTGELFF. CDR3 DNA: TGTGCCAGTAGACAAGGAGGTGGCACCGGGGAGCTGTTTTTT.

The chain uses TRBV19 and TRBJ2-1, with 12 positions matching TRBD2. Germline V gene data show CDR1 as LNHDA and CDR2 as SQIVND (reference sequence). V trimming: 6 bases; J trimming: 7 bases; junction bases outside the gene matches: 13. The CDR3 loop spans 17 amino acids. The CDR3 here is CASSSWTSGNIENEQFF. The CDR3 DNA reads as TGTGCCAGTAGCAGTTGGACTAGCGGGAATATAGAGAATGAGCAGTTCTTC.

J is TRBJ2-4 and V is TRBV2; a possible D gene is TRBD1 (6 bases). V lost 6 bases, J lost 6 bases, and 12 bases lay in between. The CDR3 runs 13 residues. Looked up from germline, CDR1 is SNHLY and CDR2 is FYNNEI. The CDR3 DNA sequence: TGTGCCAGCAGACAGGACAGCAGAAACATTCAGTACTTC. This codes for CASRQDSRNIQYF.